This T cell receptor (beta chain) appears in the sequencing data of a study of CD8 T cells in ankylosing spondylitis. Details on this clonotype: Its antigen is not known.

Making use of molecular barcodes, quantitative 5'-RACE generated TCR beta libraries. Using its own MiXCR run on the 5' RACE reads, TCRdb lists one record per CDR3 protein. The sample has approximately 250,000 distinct CDR3 sequences, approximately 10% seen once; the top ten hold 2% to 3%. Whole-study results and caveats: Roughly eight highly homologous variants made up a TCR beta motif that seemed to typify ankylosing spondylitis blood. Disease-linked clones bore a CD8+ phenotype, appearing relatively rarely in peripheral blood. Reportedly, disease-linked clones are significantly enriched in ankylosing spondylitis patients' matched synovial fluid.

The sequencing sample was made of blood, either unsorted or a sorted T cell fraction (not recorded which). This receptor was identified in a male donor with ankylosing spondylitis or in good health (not recorded which).

In nucleotides, the CDR3 is TGTGCCAGGGGCCCCGAGGGACAGGGGAGAGGTGAGCAGTTCTTC. Residues: CARGPEGQGRGEQFF. This sequence joins TRBV5-6 and TRBJ2-1, with 10 bases that match TRBD1. V shed 8 bases and J 9 bases; nucleotides not matched to a gene: 14. The CDR3 loop spans 15 amino acids. The germline CDR1 and CDR2 sequences are SGHDT and YYEEEE. The complete variable domain, with remaining parts taken from reference TRBV5-6 and TRBJ2-1, reads DAGVTQSPTHLIKTRGQQVTLRCSPKSGHDTVSWYQQALGQGPQFIFQYYEEEERQRGNFPDRFSGHQFPNYSSELNVNALLLGDSALYLCARGPEGQGRGEQFFGPGTRLTVL.